The text below deals with one T cell receptor beta chain. Exposed enrollees had met someone with a PCR-confirmed or clinician-diagnosed COVID-19 case at some point within the 2 weeks before study entry. The germline V gene encodes CDR1 SGHTS and CDR2 YDEGEE. The CDR3 is 14 residues long. With 4 bases clipped from V and 7 bases from J, the junction kept 10 bases outside the gene matches. This record comes from a study of blood T cell repertoires in COVID-19. Whole-study context: From T cells, B-cell-depleted T cells, or PBMCs came the material, which was cDNA or gDNA.

Methods used by the authors: Reference gene primer amplification gave nucleated cell count estimates. The method was immunoSEQ multiplex PCR; TCRdb's version includes in-frame clones alone and lacks a portion of them. V, J and clone size are those of that table, while D and trimming were read from the DNA. The sample contains more than 300,000 clones, more than 90% of which appear only once. The source material was PBMCs or T cells enriched from blood (not recorded which). The TCR comes from a woman in her 30s who had been exposed to COVID-19. This rearrangement joins TRBV5-8 to TRBJ1-2, with TRBD1 matching over 7 bases. The CDR3 coding sequence is TGTGCCAGCAGCCCGCCGGGACAGTTGCCTGGCTACACCTTC. Translated: CASSPPGQLPGYTF.